These 16 T cell receptor beta chains came from one sample sequenced in a study of cytomegalovirus exposure and HLA in healthy donors. With 60 Vbeta and 13 Jbeta primers, the PCR was carried out. Method: immunoSEQ multiplex PCR; TCRdb's copy keeps in-frame clones and lacks some. The sample has around 70,000 clones, and its top ten clones hold about 5%. Sequences were obtained from PBMCs. The receptors here all came from a woman aged 40 to 50 in good health and CMV-seropositive.

The chain joins TRBV28 to TRBJ1-1; the match to TRBD1 covers 7 bases. Trimming took 5 bases from V and 6 from J; bases not matched to a gene: 3. Per germline, CDR1 MDHEN and CDR2 SYDVKM. The CDR3 sequence is 12 residues long. This CDR3 is CASSLGTAEAFF. For the CDR3, the DNA is TGTGCCAGCAGTCTCGGGACAGCTGAAGCTTTCTTT.

The chain has TRBV18 and TRBJ1-2, with TRBD1 identical over 10 bases. The germline V gene has CDR1 KGHSH and CDR2 LQKENI. The junction had 1 base not matched to a gene; V was cut back by 0 bases and J by 3 bases. This CDR3 has 15 residues. The CDR3 region is CASSPPDRGDYGYTF. CDR3 nucleotides: TGTGCCAGCTCACCACCGGACAGGGGGGACTATGGCTACACCTTC.

The J gene is TRBJ2-3, the V gene TRBV29-1; D remains unclear. The germline V gene has CDR1 SQVTM and CDR2 ANQGSEA. Trimming pared 4 bases from V and 1 base from J, leaving 15 bases between. The CDR3 totals 15 residues. In nucleotides, the CDR3 is TGCAGCGTTGTTGGGTCGGCAGGCGGCACAGATACGCAGTATTTT. Translated: CSVVGSAGGTDTQYF.

The chain couples TRBV4-2 to TRBJ2-3, with D possibly being TRBD2 (5 bases). Germline assignment: CDR1 LGHNA and CDR2 YNFKEQ. Trimming left V 4 bases short and J 4 bases short, with 21 bases between. This CDR3 has 17 residues. The CDR3 protein is CASSLLSREEGPDTQYF. DNA of the CDR3: TGTGCCAGCAGCCTTTTAAGTAGGGAAGAGGGTCCAGATACGCAGTATTTT.

V and J are TRBV19 and TRBJ1-4; TRBD1 agrees at 10 bases. The CDR3 covers 16 residues. Germline loops: CDR1 LNHDA, CDR2 SQIVND (reference sequence). Losses at the gene ends were 5 bases for V and 6 bases for J; bases not matched to a gene: 9. The CDR3 loop is CASSPRGGTGDEKLFF. CDR3 sequence (DNA): TGTGCCAGTAGTCCCCGAGGTGGGACAGGGGATGAAAAACTGTTTTTT.

This chain links TRBV11-1 with TRBJ2-7; D might be TRBD2 (6 bases). The CDR3 is 14 residues long. With 6 bases removed from V and 1 base from J, the gap between germline ends came to 13 bases. CDR1 and CDR2 (germline): SGHAT, FQDESV (reference sequence). CDR3 DNA sequence: TGTGCCAGCAGTACGGGGCTAGCGTCCTACGAGCAGTACTTC. Translated, it gives CASSTGLASYEQYF.

The chain couples TRBV28 to TRBJ2-6; tentative D call: TRBD2 (5 bases). Trimming removed 6 bases at V and 0 bases at J, with 9 bases between. The CDR3 totals 15 residues. Germline loops: CDR1 MDHEN, CDR2 SYDVKM. This chain's CDR3 is CASREAISGANVLTF. The DNA of the CDR3 is TGTGCCAGCAGGGAGGCCATCTCTGGGGCCAACGTCCTGACTTTC.

CDR3 amino acids: CASSRTGALNTEAFF. The CDR3 DNA reads TGTGCCAGCAGCCGGACAGGGGCCTTGAACACTGAAGCTTTCTTT. V and J are TRBV9 and TRBJ1-1, with 9 bases aligning to TRBD1. The germline CDR1 and CDR2 sequences are SGDLS and YYNGEE. V trimming: 4 bases; J trimming: 0 bases; junction bases outside the gene matches: 4. The CDR3 runs 15 residues.

J is TRBJ1-3 and V is TRBV9, with TRBD1 as a possible D gene (6 bases). The CDR3 totals 17 residues. V was pared by 0 bases and J by 0 bases, with 13 bases between. The germline gives CDR1 SGDLS, CDR2 YYNGEE. In DNA, the CDR3 is TGTGCCAGCAGCGTAGTGGCAGGGGTCCACTCTGGAAACACCATATATTTT. This codes for CASSVVAGVHSGNTIYF.

The genes are TRBV29-1 and TRBJ2-5, with TRBD2 matching 9 bases. Germline CDR1 and CDR2: SQVTM and ANQGSEA. This CDR3 region has 16 residues. The CDR3 here is CSCDSGTAGGRETQYF. Written as DNA, the CDR3 is TGCAGTTGTGACTCCGGGACAGCGGGAGGACGGGAGACCCAGTACTTC.

For this clone: One junction end disagrees with the germline gene, perhaps due to a read error. J is TRBJ2-7 and V is TRBV7-7; D perhaps matches TRBD1 (6 bases). The CDR3 consists of 15 residues. CDR1 SSHAT and CDR2 FNYEAQ come from the germline V gene (reference sequence). The CDR3 region has the DNA TGTGCTAGCAGCCCGGGCAGGGGTAGCTCCTACGAGCAGTACTTC. Residues: CASSPGRGSSYEQYF.

The rearrangement uses TRBV19 and TRBJ2-1; 10 positions agree with TRBD2. Germline-derived CDR1 and CDR2 are LNHDA and SQIVND (reference sequence). There are 15 residues in the CDR3. V shed 6 bases and J 3 bases; nucleotides not matched to a gene: 5. CDR3 coding DNA: TGTGCCAGTAGCTCTCTAGCGGGAGACTACAATGAGCAGTTCTTC. It specifies CASSSLAGDYNEQFF.

The chain joins TRBV11-2 to TRBJ2-2, with 7 bases that match TRBD1. Per germline, CDR1 SGHAT and CDR2 FQNNGV. Trimming cost V 0 bases and J 6 bases; bases outside gene matches: 1. The CDR3 is made up of 14 amino acids. CDR3 sequence reads: CASSLDRGPGELFF. Here the CDR3 DNA reads TGTGCCAGCAGCTTAGATAGGGGGCCCGGGGAGCTGTTTTTT.

The chain recombines TRBV5-8 with TRBJ1-5; no clear D. Trimming took off 9 bases at V and 1 base at J, with 14 bases between the two ends. The V gene's germline CDR1 is SGHTS and CDR2 YDEGEE. The CDR3 has 14 residues. In DNA form, the CDR3 reads TGTGCCACAAGGACGGAGGGAAGCAATCAGCCCCAGCATTTT. It specifies CATRTEGSNQPQHF.

V gene TRBV7-6 combines with J gene TRBJ2-5, with 7 nucleotides matching TRBD1. The J call could be wrong; TRBJ2-7 is a better fit for the DNA end. This CDR3 contains 15 residues. From germline, CDR1 is SGHVS and CDR2 FNYEAQ. The CDR3 region has the DNA TGTGCCAGCAGCTTGACAGGGTGGGGAACCTACGAGCAGTACTTC. Its translation is CASSLTGWGTYEQYF.

The V gene is TRBV4-1, the J gene TRBJ2-2; the D gene is possibly TRBD2 (7 bases). Per the germline V gene, CDR1 is MGHRA and CDR2 is YSYEKL. The length of the CDR3 is 15 residues. V gave up 7 bases and J gave up 6 bases, with 18 bases separating them. CDR3 protein: CASTPAGGRSGELFF. Here the CDR3 DNA reads TGCGCCAGCACACCAGCCGGGGGGCGGTCCGGGGAGCTGTTTTTT.